Described below is a single T cell receptor beta chain sequence and its context. No antigen is known for it. Per-nucleotide qualities are absent, and no much larger clonotype sits a single base away. Libraries came from 5' RACE. For sequencing, an Illumina HiSeq 2500 was employed. A second PCR of roughly 7 to 11 cycles was performed with a sample-barcoded 5' primer and a J-beta primer mix. A template-switch 5' adaptor carrying 12 random nucleotides introduced a unique molecular identifier onto each TCR beta cDNA molecule. At least 3 million CDR3-containing paired-end reads were obtained from each sample. All of the RNA was converted into first-strand cDNA using the Mint cDNA synthesis kit, with a TRBC-specific oligonucleotide serving as the primer. Following uracil-DNA glycosylase treatment, a first 18-cycle PCR with universal primers M1SS and BC2_uni_R was performed on all cDNA. The authors processed their data as follows. For normalization, 1 million high-quality reads, each with a distinct molecular identifier, were randomly selected from each sample. Instead of being binned into consensus sequences, reads that shared molecular identifiers were thrown out. MiTCR, run with a Q25 quality threshold and the strictest error-elimination algorithm, handled CDR3 identification, clonotype clustering and error correction. A nonparametric unseen species model with Euler transformation was used to estimate a lower bound on total TCR beta diversity. TCRdb reran the public reads through fastp at Q25 and MiXCR, keeping productive beta chains. Rows with a matching CDR3 protein are joined into one entry that keeps the most common DNA and genes. TCRdb's processing, not the authors', yielded these V and J calls. Recorded for this sample are about 1.4 million distinct CDR3 sequences; roughly 60% of them occurred a single time. The ten largest make up under 8.5% of the sample.

The donors were around 39 Caucasian individuals from Russia, aged 6 to 90 years, who were systemically healthy. Ten milliliters of peripheral blood were drawn from each donor into EDTA-treated Vacutainer tubes. PBMCs were isolated by Ficoll-Paque density-gradient centrifugation, with at least 7 million obtained per sample. Trizol reagent was used to extract total RNA from PBMCs, with at least 5 micrograms per sample. For every donor, an aliquot of PBMCs went through flow cytometry to measure the percentages of naive CD45RAhigh/CD27high T cells. The data derive from a study of blood T cells in healthy people across ages (dated by TCRdb to 2013 to 2016). Background for the entire study: In model experiments, template switching captured roughly one uniquely barcoded TCR beta cDNA molecule for every two T cells. Using deep sequencing normalized with unique cDNA molecular identifiers, the study measured how TCR beta repertoire diversity changes with age. Four age groups were formed from the donors: young (average about 17 years), middle-aged (approximately 40), aged (approximately 60) and long-lived (more than 75). To avoid experimental bias, donors of different ages were randomly spread across the sequencing lanes. For two donors (one aged 18 to 30 and one aged 80 or older), the study analyzed two additional independent replicas of 1 million unique cDNA reads from the same blood draw.

The research as a whole found: Estimates of total diversity based on one million sequenced T cells were considered lower bounds and underestimates. Compared with the aged group, the long-lived group had more naive CD4+ T cells, fewer expanded clones and increased TCR diversity, suggesting age selection. The CMV infection status of donors was not known, potentially confounding age-related changes in expanded clonotypes. There was a strong correlation between observed TCR beta diversity and the percentage of naive T cells measured by flow cytometry. Bulk unsorted PBMC profiling prevented conclusive comparison of naive and antigen-experienced compartments. As age increased, observed TCR beta diversity per million T cells dropped in a roughly linear way, and a significant reduction was already evident by age approximately 40.

CDR3 length: 17 amino acids, cysteine to phenylalanine. Of all the DNA, just the CDR3 is kept, 51 bases in frame from base 1. Looking up the germline V gene yields CDR1 SGHRS and CDR2 YFSETQ. Trimming leaves V shorter by 4 bases and J shorter by 3 bases, with the junction holding 13 bases beyond the gene matches. What was sequenced was blood. The rearranged segments are TRBV5-1 and TRBJ2-1; a stretch of 7 junction bases matches TRBD1. This TCR was sampled from a man aged 18 to 30 in good health. This receptor carries the CDR3 CASSAMMTGSFYNEQFF. The sequenced DNA is TGCGCCAGCAGCGCGATGATGACAGGGTCATTCTACAATGAGCAGTTCTTC.